The 26 T cell receptor beta chains below all came from one sample that was sequenced in a study of blood T cell repertoires in COVID-19. The table came from immunoSEQ multiplex PCR; TCRdb's copy has only in-frame clones and leaves some out. The data contain some 40,000 clones, about 90% of them singletons. Sequencing was done on a sample of peripheral blood. These receptors were collected from a woman older than 75 with acute or convalescent COVID-19.

The rearrangement joins TRBV6-5 to TRBJ1-3, with D tentatively TRBD1 (6 bases). This CDR3 comprises 15 residues. Germline V CDR1 and CDR2: MNHEY, SVGAGI. V lost 2 bases and J lost 4, with 12 bases in between. CDR3 nucleotides: TGTGCCAGCAGTTACCGACAGGCTGGGGGAAACACCATATATTTT. Translation gives CASSYRQAGGNTIYF.

This clone was seen a few times. Other nucleotide sequences from this sample produce the same CDR3. The J gene is TRBJ2-5, the V gene TRBV3-1 (or the pseudogene TRBV3-2), with TRBD2 matching over 11 bases. Looked up from germline, CDR1 is LGHDT and CDR2 is YNNKEL (reference sequence). This CDR3 has 17 residues. The V segment lost 1 base and the J segment 5 bases; nucleotides outside the gene matches: 9. In DNA form, the CDR3 reads TGTGCCAGCAGCCAAGGTGGCTTAGCGGGGGGGTCCGAGACCCAGTACTTC. Translating gives CASSQGGLAGGSETQYF.

This chain joins TRBV19 and TRBJ1-4; possibly TRBD1 for D (5 bases). V dropped 4 bases and J dropped 4 bases, with 13 bases sitting between them. CDR1 is LNHDA and CDR2 is SQIVND in the germline V gene (reference sequence). The CDR3 extends over 15 amino acids. The CDR3 spells CASSRQTLGNEKLFF. The CDR3 region has the DNA TGTGCCAGTAGTAGACAGACTCTGGGTAATGAAAAACTGTTTTTT.

The chain has TRBV6-6 and TRBJ1-2, with unresolved D. V lost 2 bases and J lost 6, with 7 bases in between. The CDR3 extends over 12 amino acids. The germline V gene has CDR1 MNHNY and CDR2 SVGAGI (reference sequence). CDR3 region: CASSYGQDGYTF. As DNA, the CDR3 is TGTGCCAGCAGTTACGGTCAGGATGGCTACACCTTC.

V and J are TRBV5-5 and TRBJ1-2, with D uncertain. Trimming stripped 0 bases from V and 3 bases from J, with 9 bases between. The CDR3 is made up of 14 amino acids. The germline V gene encodes CDR1 SGHKS and CDR2 YYEKEE (reference sequence). The CDR3 loop reads CASSLGPGDYGYTF. For the CDR3, the DNA is TGTGCCAGCAGCTTGGGACCGGGAGACTATGGCTACACCTTC.

The J gene is TRBJ2-3, the V gene TRBV11-3; 10 bases fit TRBD2. The CDR3 consists of 14 residues. The germline gives CDR1 SGHNT, CDR2 YENEEA. With V trimmed by 5 bases and J by 4 bases, 3 bases remained unmatched. The CDR3 sequence is CASSPGTSADTQYF. The CDR3 DNA reads as TGTGCCAGCAGCCCGGGGACTAGCGCAGATACGCAGTATTTT.

This rearrangement joins TRBV6-5 to TRBJ2-3; D gene ambiguous. The CDR3 is 11 residues long. The germline V gene encodes CDR1 MNHEY and CDR2 SVGAGI. Trimming removed 7 bases from V and 5 bases from J, with 7 bases in between. The CDR3 DNA reads as TGTGCCAGCACCTACGTAGATACGCAGTATTTT. Its protein is CASTYVDTQYF.

The CDR3 bases are TGTGCCAGCAGTTACAGGGGAGGTGGCTACACCTTC. It encodes CASSYRGGGYTF. The chain has TRBV6-5 and TRBJ1-2; D is possibly TRBD1 (5 bases). The CDR3 extends over 12 amino acids. V was clipped by 2 bases and J by 7 bases, with 8 bases between them. The germline V gene encodes CDR1 MNHEY and CDR2 SVGAGI.

The V call is TRBV5-1, the J call TRBJ2-1; maybe TRBD2 (7 bases). This CDR3 has 14 amino acids. Germline assignment: CDR1 SGHRS and CDR2 YFSETQ. The V end lost 4 bases, the J end lost 7 bases, and 15 bases lay between the germline ends. Here the CDR3 reads CASSGGGAGNEQFF. The CDR3 DNA sequence: TGCGCCAGCAGCGGTGGGGGGGCCGGTAATGAGCAGTTCTTC.

This chain joins TRBV5-1 and TRBJ2-1, with 8 nucleotides matching TRBD1. Per the germline V gene, CDR1 is SGHRS and CDR2 is YFSETQ. The CDR3 contains 16 residues. V lost 3 bases, J lost 0 bases, and 5 bases stayed unmatched. The CDR3 sequence: CASSSGQANSYNEQFF. The CDR3 bases are TGCGCCAGCAGCTCGGGACAGGCAAACTCCTACAATGAGCAGTTCTTC.

This chain links TRBV19 with TRBJ2-3, with 8 bases that match TRBD2. The CDR3 spans 14 residues. V gave up 6 bases and J gave up 1 base; unmatched junction bases: 3. Germline CDR1 reads LNHDA; CDR2 reads SQIVND (reference sequence). The CDR3 here is CASRLGGGTDTQYF. DNA of the CDR3: TGTGCCAGTAGACTCGGGGGGGGCACAGATACGCAGTATTTT.

This clone was detected only a few times. The V and J genes are TRBV5-4 and TRBJ2-7, with 9 bases aligning to TRBD1. CDR3 length equals 16 residues. V lost 3 bases, J lost 3 bases, and 10 bases stayed unmatched. The germline V gene encodes CDR1 SGHNT and CDR2 YYREEE (reference sequence). The CDR3 nucleotides read TGTGCCAGCAGCTCCGGCGGGACAGGGTTTCTCTACGAGCAGTACTTC. This sequence encodes CASSSGGTGFLYEQYF. Looking up the rest from reference TRBV5-4 and TRBJ2-7 gives the full variable domain: ETGVTQSPTHLIKTRGQQVTLRCSSQSGHNTVSWYQQALGQGPQFIFQYYREEENGRGNFPPRFSGLQFPNYSSELNVNALELDDSALYLCASSSGGTGFLYEQYFGPGTRLTVT.

The chain carries TRBV20-1 and TRBJ1-4, with 7 bases lining up with TRBD1. Germline V gene data show CDR1 as DFQATT and CDR2 as SNEGSKA (reference sequence). V lost 3 bases and J lost 3; bases outside the gene matches: 10. The CDR3 contains 16 residues. CDR3 in DNA: TGCAGTGCTAGTTCTTTAGGGGGCAGTGCTAATGAAAAACTGTTTTTT. Translating gives CSASSLGGSANEKLFF.

The rearrangement links TRBV3-1 (or the pseudogene TRBV3-2) to TRBJ1-1; 10 bases map to TRBD1. This CDR3 has 15 amino acids. Germline V CDR1 and CDR2: LGHDT, YNNKEL (reference sequence). J lost 5 bases, V lost 3 bases, and 6 bases had no gene match. CDR3 loop: CASSHLGQGQTEAFF. In nucleotides, the CDR3 is TGTGCCAGCAGCCACCTGGGACAGGGGCAAACTGAAGCTTTCTTT.

The rearrangement links TRBV12-3 or TRBV12-4 to TRBJ1-1; 8 nucleotides agree with TRBD1. J gave up 9 bases and V 5 bases, and 8 bases lay outside the gene matches. This CDR3 comprises 13 residues. The CDR3, as DNA: TGTGCCAGCAGTCTATGGGGACAGGAACAAGCTTTCTTT. The encoded protein is CASSLWGQEQAFF.

This chain joins TRBV19 and TRBJ1-5; 7 bases are a match to TRBD1. V lost 4 bases and J lost 5; bases outside the gene matches: 8. The CDR3 is 15 amino acids. CDR1 is LNHDA, CDR2 SQIVND, per germline (reference sequence). The CDR3, as DNA: TGTGCCAGTAGTACCCTTAACAGGGGACATCAGCCCCAGCATTTT. Encoded protein: CASSTLNRGHQPQHF.

CDR3: CASPTGGNWNEQFF. CDR3 DNA: TGTGCCAGCCCCACAGGGGGTAATTGGAATGAGCAGTTCTTC. The chain recombines TRBV6-6 with TRBJ2-1; TRBD1 matches 8 bases. Losses at the gene ends were 8 bases for V and 7 bases for J; bases not matched to a gene: 10. From germline, CDR1 is MNHNY and CDR2 SVGAGI (reference sequence). This CDR3 is 14 amino acids long.

CDR3 sequence: CASSRDRGYYGYTF. The CDR3 region has the DNA TGTGCCAGCAGCCGAGACAGGGGGTACTATGGCTACACCTTC. The chain couples TRBV7-8 to TRBJ1-2, with 9 bases identical to TRBD1. V lost 5 bases to trimming and J lost 3 bases; unmatched junction nucleotides: 4. This CDR3 contains 14 residues. Germline V gives CDR1 SGHVS, CDR2 FQNEAQ.

This chain connects TRBV5-5 to TRBJ1-1; possibly TRBD1 for D (5 bases). The germline V gene has CDR1 SGHKS and CDR2 YYEKEE (reference sequence). V lost 0 bases and J 2 bases, leaving 20 bases between the germline ends. The CDR3 contains 18 residues. The CDR3 spells CASSLGSRPGQGNTEAFF. The CDR3 nucleotides are TGTGCCAGCAGCTTGGGAAGCCGCCCAGGGCAGGGAAACACTGAAGCTTTCTTT.

The gene calls are TRBV11-3 and TRBJ2-7; TRBD1 is a possible D gene (6 bases). Germline V lookup: CDR1 SGHNT, CDR2 YENEEA. V lost 2 bases and J 3 bases, leaving 11 bases between the germline ends. The CDR3 covers 14 residues. This CDR3 reads CASSLSGDLYEQYF. CDR3 DNA: TGTGCCAGCAGCTTATCAGGGGACCTCTACGAGCAGTACTTC.

This chain links TRBV7-3 with TRBJ1-2, with 9 positions matching TRBD1. Germline values: CDR1 SGHTA, CDR2 FQGTGA. The CDR3 loop spans 16 amino acids. The V gene end was trimmed by 3 bases and the J gene end by 2 bases; junction bases not matched to a gene: 7. The CDR3: CASSLGTGLGNYGYTF. The CDR3 DNA is TGTGCCAGCAGCTTGGGGACAGGGTTAGGAAACTATGGCTACACCTTC.

This clone has only one observation. This sequence joins TRBV11-2 and TRBJ2-7, with TRBD1 matching over 8 bases. The CDR3 runs 14 residues. V shed 5 bases and J 5 bases; nucleotides not matched to a gene: 8. The V gene's germline CDR1 is SGHAT and CDR2 FQNNGV. The CDR3 protein is CASSTPGQAHEQYF. For the CDR3, the DNA is TGTGCCAGCAGCACCCCGGGACAGGCGCACGAGCAGTACTTC.

The chain employs TRBV20-1 and TRBJ2-7; TRBD2 agrees at 7 bases. CDR1 DFQATT and CDR2 SNEGSKA come from the germline V gene (reference sequence). J was trimmed by 5 bases and V by 3 bases; bases with no gene match: 13. The CDR3 has 15 residues. This chain's CDR3 is CSASLRSGGFDEQYF. CDR3 DNA sequence: TGCAGTGCTAGTCTTCGGTCGGGGGGATTCGACGAGCAGTACTTC.

The chain uses TRBV5-4 and TRBJ2-2; a possible D gene is TRBD2 (5 bases). The germline gives CDR1 SGHNT, CDR2 YYREEE (reference sequence). The V and J ends lost 1 base and 0 bases respectively, with 7 bases between them. The CDR3 extends over 15 amino acids. The CDR3 reads CASSLPEANTGELFF. The DNA for the CDR3 is TGTGCCAGCAGCTTGCCGGAGGCGAACACCGGGGAGCTGTTTTTT.

The V gene is TRBV5-1, the J gene TRBJ1-4; 8 bases agree with TRBD1. The CDR3 consists of 15 residues. In germline, CDR1 is SGHRS, CDR2 YFSETQ. With 0 bases clipped from V and 8 bases from J, the junction kept 6 bases outside the gene matches. CDR3 residues: CASSLGQGAGEKLFF. The CDR3 DNA reads as TGCGCCAGCAGCTTGGGGCAGGGGGCAGGGGAAAAACTGTTTTTT. The full variable domain, its missing parts supplied by reference TRBV5-1 and TRBJ1-4, is KAGVTQTPRYLIKTRGQQVTLSCSPISGHRSVSWYQQTPGQGLQFLFEYFSETQRNKGNFPGRFSGRQFSNSRSEMNVSTLELGDSALYLCASSLGQGAGEKLFFGSGTQLSVL.

This chain joins TRBV5-1 and TRBJ2-2, with 7 bases identical to TRBD1. The junction had 2 bases not matched to a gene; V was cut back by 2 bases and J by 4 bases. In germline, CDR1 is SGHRS, CDR2 YFSETQ. The CDR3 is 14 amino acids. The CDR3 DNA reads as TGCGCCAGCAGCTTCGGGGACAGCACCGGGGAGCTGTTTTTT. Amino acid sequence: CASSFGDSTGELFF.